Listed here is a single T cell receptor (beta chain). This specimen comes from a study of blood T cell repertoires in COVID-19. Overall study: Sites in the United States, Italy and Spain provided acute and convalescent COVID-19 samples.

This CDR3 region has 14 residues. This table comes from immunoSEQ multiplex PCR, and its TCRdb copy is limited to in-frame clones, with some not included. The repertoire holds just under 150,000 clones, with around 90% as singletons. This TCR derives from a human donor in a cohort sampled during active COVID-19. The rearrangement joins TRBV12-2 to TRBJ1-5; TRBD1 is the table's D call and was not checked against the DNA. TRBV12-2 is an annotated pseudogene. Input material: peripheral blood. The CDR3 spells CATTGGRGGQPQHF. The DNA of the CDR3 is TGTGCAACTACAGGGGGCAGGGGAGGTCAGCCCCAGCATTTT.